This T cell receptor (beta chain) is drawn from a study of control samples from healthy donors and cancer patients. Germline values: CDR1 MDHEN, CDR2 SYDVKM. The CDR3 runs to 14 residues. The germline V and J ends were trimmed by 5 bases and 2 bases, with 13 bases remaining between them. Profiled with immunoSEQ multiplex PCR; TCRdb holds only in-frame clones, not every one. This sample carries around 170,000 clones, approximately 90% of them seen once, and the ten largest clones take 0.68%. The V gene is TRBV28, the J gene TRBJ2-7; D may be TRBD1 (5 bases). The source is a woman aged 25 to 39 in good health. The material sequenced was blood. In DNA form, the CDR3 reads TGTGCCAGCAGTCCCAGGGCAGTTACCTACGAGCAGTACTTC. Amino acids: CASSPRAVTYEQYF.